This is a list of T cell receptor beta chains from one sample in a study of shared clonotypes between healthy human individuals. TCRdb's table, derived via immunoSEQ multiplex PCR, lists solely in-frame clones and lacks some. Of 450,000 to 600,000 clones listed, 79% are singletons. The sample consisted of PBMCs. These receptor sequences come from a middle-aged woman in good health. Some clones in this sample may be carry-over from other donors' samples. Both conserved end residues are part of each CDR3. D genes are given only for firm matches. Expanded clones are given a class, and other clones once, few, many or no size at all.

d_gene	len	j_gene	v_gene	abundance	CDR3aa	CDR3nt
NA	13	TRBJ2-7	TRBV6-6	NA	CASRRGGASEQYF	TGTGCCAGCAGACGAGGGGGGGCCTCCGAGCAGTACTTC
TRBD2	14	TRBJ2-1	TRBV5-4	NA	CASSLAGGRNEQFF	TGTGCCAGCAGCTTAGCGGGAGGGCGCAATGAGCAGTTCTTC
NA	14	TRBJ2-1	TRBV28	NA	CASSRGNSYNEQFF	TGTGCCAGCAGCCGCGGGAACTCCTACAATGAGCAGTTCTTC
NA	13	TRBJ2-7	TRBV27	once	CASSLSGSYEQYF	TGTGCCAGCAGTTTATCGGGGTCCTACGAGCAGTACTTC
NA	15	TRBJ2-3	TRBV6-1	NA	CASSVKGDQTDTQYF	TGTGCCAGCAGTGTGAAAGGGGACCAAACAGATACGCAGTATTTT
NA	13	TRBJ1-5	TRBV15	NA	CATSKRGDQPQHF	TGTGCCACCAGCAAGAGGGGTGATCAGCCCCAGCATTTT
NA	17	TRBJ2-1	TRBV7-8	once	CASSTPRATGMYNEQFF	TGTGCCAGCAGCACCCCGAGGGCTACTGGAATGTACAATGAGCAGTTCTTC
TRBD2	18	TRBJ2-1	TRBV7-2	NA	CASSLVGLGDSSYNEQFF	TGTGCCAGCAGCTTAGTTGGACTAGGGGATTCGTCCTACAATGAGCAGTTCTTC
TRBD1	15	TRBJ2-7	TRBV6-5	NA	CASSAPGQGTYEQYF	TGTGCCAGCAGTGCTCCGGGACAGGGGACCTACGAGCAGTACTTC
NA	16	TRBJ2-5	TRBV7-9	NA	CASSLGGGGASETQYF	TGTGCCAGCAGCTTAGGGGGTGGGGGCGCATCAGAGACCCAGTACTTC
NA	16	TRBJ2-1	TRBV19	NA	CASSIRSGDSYNEQFF	TGTGCCAGTAGTATCCGATCGGGAGACTCCTACAATGAGCAGTTCTTC
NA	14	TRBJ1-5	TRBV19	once	CASSHGGTKQPQHF	TGTGCCAGTAGTCATGGGGGCACCAAACAGCCCCAGCATTTT
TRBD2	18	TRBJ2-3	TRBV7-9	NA	CASSLGPQLAGVTDTQYF	TGTGCCAGCAGCTTAGGGCCCCAACTAGCGGGGGTCACAGATACGCAGTATTTT
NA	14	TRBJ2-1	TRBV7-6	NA	CASSPSGGPNEQFF	TGTGCCAGCAGCCCCTCCGGGGGTCCCAATGAGCAGTTCTTC
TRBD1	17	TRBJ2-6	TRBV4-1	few	CASSQGQGSGGANVLTF	TGCGCCAGCAGCCAGGGACAGGGGTCCGGTGGGGCCAACGTCCTGACTTTC
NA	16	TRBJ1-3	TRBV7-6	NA	CASSLTGARPGNTIYF	TGTGCCAGCAGCCTTACCGGGGCCCGGCCCGGAAACACCATATATTTT
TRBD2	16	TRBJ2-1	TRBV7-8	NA	CASSPISGSSHNEQFF	TGTGCCAGCAGCCCCATTAGCGGGAGTAGCCACAATGAGCAGTTCTTC